The rows below give T cell receptor beta chains drawn from one sample of a study of T cell responses to AZD1222 COVID-19 vaccine. The table came from immunoSEQ multiplex PCR; TCRdb's copy has only in-frame clones and leaves some out. The sample contains 120,000 to 150,000 clones, roughly nine tenths of which appear only once. The starting material was peripheral blood, obtained on day 0 of AZD1222 vaccination. The receptors stem from an adult in good health. Both conserved end residues are trimmed from each CDR3.

v_call: TRBV18; cdr3_aa: ASSRYGSSGNTIY
v_call: TRBV2; cdr3_aa: ASSGAERLPNYGYT
v_call: TRBV3-1/TRBV3-2; cdr3_aa: ASSSYPYEQY
v_call: TRBV7-7; cdr3_aa: ASSHTVGGRNPCEQY
v_call: TRBV9; cdr3_aa: ASSVSRGLADNQETQY
v_call: TRBV6-6; cdr3_aa: ASTAGLLVQPQH
v_call: TRBV6-1; cdr3_aa: ASSEDAGEGGQPQH
v_call: TRBV7-8; cdr3_aa: ASTGRVVNEQF
v_call: TRBV28; cdr3_aa: ASSPSWGRLMNTEAF
v_call: TRBV2; cdr3_aa: ASSDGGDEKLF
v_call: TRBV7-2; cdr3_aa: ASSLVQGSSGRGNEQF
v_call: TRBV28; cdr3_aa: ASSRRGRETQY
v_call: TRBV18; cdr3_aa: ASSLGLAGTYEQY
v_call: TRBV27; cdr3_aa: ASSLNGGNTEAF
v_call: TRBV6-4; cdr3_aa: ASSPRGGTDTQY
v_call: TRBV28; cdr3_aa: ASRPAGGNTGELF
v_call: TRBV7-9; cdr3_aa: ASRLTGESGYT
v_call: TRBV28; cdr3_aa: ASSRRTATNEKLF
v_call: TRBV14; cdr3_aa: ASSTYRVESYEQY
v_call: TRBV2; cdr3_aa: ASSPGLGAEAF
v_call: TRBV6-2/TRBV6-3; cdr3_aa: ASSPREDSSYEQY
v_call: TRBV6-5; cdr3_aa: ASIPRTGGRSEAF
v_call: TRBV2; cdr3_aa: ASRDRGESPLH
v_call: TRBV19; cdr3_aa: ASTSRDYEQY
v_call: TRBV7-9; cdr3_aa: ASSLADMKTF
v_call: TRBV19; cdr3_aa: ASSLRYPDTEAF
v_call: TRBV7-2; cdr3_aa: ASSLVGGDYGYT
v_call: TRBV7-9; cdr3_aa: ASSSWIQGGRYEQY
v_call: TRBV27; cdr3_aa: ASSPQLNLNTEAF
v_call: TRBV4-1; cdr3_aa: ASSQDKRGASTDTQY
v_call: TRBV4-3; cdr3_aa: ASSQTDFQSSGNTIY
v_call: TRBV7-3; cdr3_aa: ASSRQGTKGSYNEQF
v_call: TRBV15; cdr3_aa: ATSPDRGYYGYT